Each of the 20 T cell receptor beta chains below was sequenced from the same sample in a study of Graves' ophthalmopathy and Graves' hyperthyroidism. Amplification of the TCR beta CDR3 regions used RNA transcripts (as template). RT-PCR with HTBI primers came first, then second-round multiplex PCR. TCRdb re-derived calls from the multiplex PCR reads in MiXCR, one entry per CDR3 protein. The sample yields under 350,000 distinct CDR3 sequences, roughly 17% seen once. Material: peripheral blood. These receptors came from an adult man with Graves' ophthalmopathy.

This clonotype appeared many times. The chain is built from TRBV3-1 and TRBJ1-1; no clear D gene. The CDR3 is made up of 11 amino acids. Per germline, CDR1 LGHDT and CDR2 YNNKEL (reference sequence). Trimming removed 3 bases at V and 8 bases at J, with 7 bases between. CDR3 DNA sequence: TGTGCCAGCAGCCAGGCGACAGAAGCTTTCTTT. Encoded protein: CASSQATEAFF.

The genes are TRBV6-2 or TRBV6-3 and TRBJ1-1, with D unresolved. Germline CDR1 reads MNHEY; CDR2 reads SVGEGT. V was cut by 4 bases and J by 11 bases, with 17 bases left in between. The CDR3 totals 13 residues. The CDR3 region is CASSLFARGYAFF. CDR3 coding DNA: TGTGCCAGCAGTTTATTCGCCAGAGGGTATGCTTTCTTT.

This chain connects TRBV5-1 to TRBJ1-1, with D perhaps TRBD1 (5 bases). The germline V gene encodes CDR1 SGHRS and CDR2 YFSETQ. CDR3 length: 12 residues. V shed 4 bases and J shed 3 bases, with 7 bases lying between them. The CDR3 DNA reads as TGCGCCAGCAGCCCGGGGGACACTGAAGCTTTCTTT. Its protein is CASSPGDTEAFF.

This clonotype occurred many times. This rearrangement joins TRBV11-2 to TRBJ2-5, with 10 bases fitting TRBD2. The CDR3 has 16 amino acids. The germline CDR1 and CDR2 sequences are SGHAT and FQNNGV. V shed 1 base, J shed 1 base, and the junction held 3 bases outside the gene matches. As DNA, the CDR3 is TGTGCCAGCAGCTTAGGTGCTAGCGGGGGCCAAGAGACCCAGTACTTC. Its translation is CASSLGASGGQETQYF.

The sample holds many counts of this clonotype. V usage is TRBV29-1 and J usage is TRBJ2-7; D tentatively fits TRBD1 or TRBD2 (5 bases each). Trimming stripped 3 bases from V and 6 bases from J, with 21 bases between. The V gene's germline CDR1 is SQVTM and CDR2 ANQGSEA. This CDR3 has 15 amino acids. The CDR3 sequence: CSVDIGAAGRAEQYF. The CDR3, as DNA: TGCAGCGTTGACATAGGGGCGGCGGGTAGGGCCGAGCAGTACTTC.

This clonotype was detected many times. This chain links TRBV29-1 with TRBJ2-5, with no clear D. Germline V gene data show CDR1 as SQVTM and CDR2 as ANQGSEA. With 1 base removed from V and 2 bases from J, the gap between germline ends came to 5 bases. The CDR3 contains 12 residues. CDR3 nucleotide sequence: TGCAGCGTTGAAGTTGGACAAGAGACCCAGTACTTC. Translation: CSVEVGQETQYF.

This clonotype has ten or more counts. CDR3 DNA sequence: TGTGCCGGGACAGAAACCGACTCCTCCACCGGGGAGCTGTTTTTT. It specifies CAGTETDSSTGELFF. V usage is TRBV7-2 and J usage is TRBJ2-2; 7 bases are shared with TRBD1. After removal of 11 bases from V and 4 bases from J, the junction contained 13 bases not matched to a gene. The germline CDR1 and CDR2 sequences are SGHTA and FQGNSA. This CDR3 has 15 residues.

This clonotype was detected ten times or more. The J gene is TRBJ1-1, the V gene TRBV12-3 or TRBV12-4, with 8 bases identical to TRBD1. This CDR3 contains 13 residues. V was clipped by 5 bases and J by 9 bases; unmatched bases: 8. CDR3 sequence: CASSRTQGVKAFF. The DNA of the CDR3 is TGTGCCAGCAGTAGAACACAGGGGGTAAAAGCTTTCTTT.

This clonotype has ten or more counts. This sequence joins TRBV19 and TRBJ1-2, with TRBD1 identical over 8 bases. Germline V gene sequence: CDR1 LNHDA, CDR2 SQIVND (reference sequence). The CDR3 runs to 16 residues. V was pared by 3 bases and J by 5 bases, with 11 bases of the junction left unmatched. CDR3 loop: CASSIPSGQGGYGYTF. CDR3 in DNA: TGTGCCAGTAGTATCCCCTCCGGACAGGGAGGTTATGGCTACACCTTC.

This clonotype was found a few times. V usage is TRBV12-3 or TRBV12-4 and J usage is TRBJ1-1; 9 nucleotides match TRBD1. This CDR3 contains 14 residues. V shed 8 bases and J 8 bases; nucleotides not matched to a gene: 12. Here the CDR3 DNA reads TGTGCCAGCTATCCCGGACAGGGGAGAGGGGAAGCTTTCTTT. This codes for CASYPGQGRGEAFF.

This clonotype was counted many times. The J gene is TRBJ2-5, the V gene TRBV6-2 or TRBV6-3; 8 bases match TRBD1. The CDR3 length is 15 residues. After removal of 6 bases from V and 2 bases from J, the junction contained 8 bases not matched to a gene. Germline CDR1 MNHEY, CDR2 SVGEGT. The CDR3 DNA is TGTGCCAGCAGACCCTTAACAGGGGGTCAAGAGACCCAGTACTTC. Translated, it gives CASRPLTGGQETQYF.

This clonotype occurred many times. The CDR3 spells CATSRDRRGNTEAFF. Here the CDR3 DNA reads TGTGCCACCAGCAGAGATAGGAGGGGAAACACTGAAGCTTTCTTT. The V call is TRBV15, the J call TRBJ1-1; D perhaps matches TRBD1 (5 bases). Germline CDR1 and CDR2: LNHNV and YYDKDF (reference sequence). With 0 bases removed from V and 2 bases from J, the gap between germline ends came to 10 bases. This CDR3 is 15 amino acids long.

This chain links TRBV6-2 or TRBV6-3 with TRBJ1-5, with D possibly being TRBD1 (6 bases). V dropped 4 bases and J dropped 8 bases, with 15 bases sitting between them. This CDR3 region has 14 residues. Germline assignment: CDR1 MNHEY and CDR2 SVGEGT. The CDR3 loop is CASSSQGSGKPQHF. For the CDR3, the DNA is TGTGCCAGCAGTTCACAGGGATCAGGGAAGCCCCAGCATTTT.

This clonotype was seen many times. The rearrangement links TRBV7-2 to TRBJ1-2; D is perhaps TRBD1 (5 bases). The CDR3 length is 16 residues. Germline CDR1 SGHTA, CDR2 FQGNSA. V was pared by 1 base and J by 7 bases, with 19 bases between. CDR3 sequence: CASSLVPTVWGVGYTF. CDR3 bases: TGTGCCAGCAGCTTAGTCCCCACAGTTTGGGGGGTTGGCTACACCTTC.

This chain links TRBV6-1 with TRBJ1-1; 7 bases fit TRBD1. This CDR3 has 14 residues. V dropped 5 bases and J dropped 6; count of bases not matched to a gene: 9. Per germline, CDR1 MNHNS and CDR2 SASEGT. The CDR3 loop reads CASSPQGGTAEAFF. In nucleotides, the CDR3 is TGTGCCAGCAGTCCCCAGGGGGGCACGGCTGAAGCTTTCTTT.

This clonotype was counted many times. The chain joins TRBV12-3 or TRBV12-4 to TRBJ2-7; TRBD1 is a possible D gene (5 bases). The length of the CDR3 is 13 residues. Trimming took off 10 bases at V and 0 bases at J, with 13 bases between the two ends. The CDR3 sequence: CATSTANSYEQYF. Here the CDR3 DNA reads TGTGCCACCTCGACAGCTAACTCCTACGAGCAGTACTTC.

This clonotype came up many times. V gene TRBV7-9 combines with J gene TRBJ1-6; D unresolved. The V end lost 4 bases, the J end lost 6 bases, and 10 bases lay between the germline ends. The germline V gene encodes CDR1 SEHNR and CDR2 FQNEAQ (reference sequence). There are 14 residues in the CDR3. CDR3 coding DNA: TGTGCCAGCAGCTCCTACACTGGTAATTCACCCCTCCACTTT. It specifies CASSSYTGNSPLHF.

This clonotype was counted ten times or more. The gene calls are TRBV18 and TRBJ1-1; the D gene is possibly TRBD1 (5 bases). The V gene's germline CDR1 is KGHSH and CDR2 LQKENI. CDR3 length equals 15 residues. Trimming took 4 bases from V and 3 from J, leaving 15 bases between them. Written as DNA, the CDR3 is TGTGCCAGCTCACGGAGCGGGGGTTTGGACACTGAAGCTTTCTTT. It is translated as CASSRSGGLDTEAFF.

This clonotype was found many times. V is TRBV7-8 and J is TRBJ1-2; tentatively, D is TRBD1 (5 bases). Germline CDR1 SGHVS, CDR2 FQNEAQ. Trimming took 7 bases from V and 8 from J, leaving 20 bases between them. The CDR3 loop spans 14 amino acids. CDR3 loop: CASTPRMGTRGYTF. DNA of the CDR3: TGTGCCAGCACCCCAAGAATGGGGACGCGGGGCTACACCTTC.

This clonotype has ten or more counts. This chain connects TRBV7-9 to TRBJ1-1; maybe TRBD1 (5 bases). The CDR3 has 14 amino acids. The V end lost 5 bases, the J end lost 5 bases, and 15 bases lay between the germline ends. In germline, CDR1 is SEHNR, CDR2 FQNEAQ (reference sequence). The CDR3 DNA reads TGTGCCAGCAGCCCGACAGCGGCGGAAACTGAAGCTTTCTTT. Translating it yields CASSPTAAETEAFF.